These T cell receptor beta chains were read from a single sample in a study of blood T cells in healthy people across ages. In TCRdb, the 5' RACE reads were re-called with MiXCR into one record per CDR3 protein. The table has 1.5 million to 2 million distinct CDR3 sequences, about 49% seen once; the top ten hold roughly 2.1%. The sequencing sample was made of blood. These receptors originate from a woman in her thirties or forties in good health. Each CDR3 is given with its conserved first and last residue. The D gene is left open where the match is weak. Clone size is not always given. Where it is, it says once, few, many or a class for expanded clones.

clone size | J gene | V gene | D gene | CDR3 DNA | CDR3 protein
NA | TRBJ2-1 | TRBV7-2 | NA | TGTGCCAGCAGCTTAGCGCGGGCTAGCACCACTTACAATGAGCAGTTCTTC | CASSLARASTTYNEQFF
NA | TRBJ1-2 | TRBV11-2 | NA | TGTGCCAGGCTTCTAGCCCCGGGGGTAGAATGTGGCTACACCTTC | CARLLAPGVECGYTF
NA | TRBJ1-1 | TRBV20-1 | NA | TGCAGTGCTGGGGGACGGAACACTGAAGCTTTCTTT | CSAGGRNTEAFF
NA | TRBJ2-5 | TRBV6-1 | TRBD2 | TGTGCCAGCAGCCCTCCCGTTGTAGCGGGGGGGCAAGAGACCCAGTACTTC | CASSPPVVAGGQETQYF
NA | TRBJ1-5 | TRBV10-3 | TRBD1 | TGTGCCATCAGTGTCGGACAGGGAGGTAGTGGTCAGCCCCAGCATTTT | CAISVGQGGSGQPQHF
few | TRBJ2-7 | TRBV10-3 | NA | TGTGCCATCATGGCACAGGGATACAAAAACGAGCAGTACTTC | CAIMAQGYKNEQYF
NA | TRBJ2-7 | TRBV12-3/TRBV12-4 | NA | TGTGCCAGCAGTTCGCAAGTGGGATCGGTCTACGAGCAGTACTTC | CASSSQVGSVYEQYF
NA | TRBJ1-1 | TRBV27 | TRBD1 | TGTGCCAGCAGTTTCGCCGGGACAGGGATGAACACTGAAGCTTTCTTT | CASSFAGTGMNTEAFF
NA | TRBJ1-5 | TRBV6-5 | TRBD1 | TGTGCCAGCAGTCGGACAGGGGGCCGGAATCAGCCCCAGCATTTT | CASSRTGGRNQPQHF
few | TRBJ2-7 | TRBV29-1 | NA | TGCAGCATTTGCTCAGTCTTAACTGGCGAGCAGTACTTC | CSICSVLTGEQYF
NA | TRBJ2-7 | TRBV27 | NA | TGTGCCAGCAGTTTCAACAGGGATCAAGGCTACGAGCAGTACTTC | CASSFNRDQGYEQYF
NA | TRBJ2-3 | TRBV7-8 | NA | TGTGCCAGCAGCCGCCGACTAGGCGGTAATACGCAGTATTTT | CASSRRLGGNTQYF
many | TRBJ2-3 | TRBV20-1 | NA | TGCAGTGCTAGCTACACAGATACGCAGTATTTT | CSASYTDTQYF
NA | TRBJ2-6 | TRBV20-1 | NA | TGCAGTGCTAGAGATCCCAAGACAGGGACTTCTGGGGCCAACGTCCTGACTTTC | CSARDPKTGTSGANVLTF
NA | TRBJ2-2 | TRBV20-1 | NA | TGCAGTGCGCGGACGTCGTTAACCGGGGAGCTGTTTTTT | CSARTSLTGELFF
NA | TRBJ1-2 | TRBV20-1 | NA | TGCAGTGCTTGGACAGCGCCCTATGGCTACACCTTC | CSAWTAPYGYTF
NA | TRBJ2-5 | TRBV6-1 | NA | TGTGCCGGCGGAGGGGGGGCCCAAGAGACCCAGTACTTC | CAGGGGAQETQYF
NA | TRBJ2-7 | TRBV6-5 | TRBD2 | TGTGCCAGCGGGGGGGCGCGGGGGGTTACCTACAATGAGCAGTACTTC | CASGGARGVTYNEQYF
NA | TRBJ2-3 | TRBV10-3 | TRBD2 | TGTGCCACTAGCGGGGGGAATCCCGGCACAGATACGCAGTATTTT | CATSGGNPGTDTQYF
NA | TRBJ2-4 | TRBV7-2 | NA | TGTGCCAGCAGCTTAGTGGTGGATTTAGCCAAAAACATTCAGTACTTC | CASSLVVDLAKNIQYF
NA | TRBJ1-2 | TRBV10-2 | NA | TGCGCCAGCAGTGAGTTACAGCCTACCGGGGGCAGCTACACCTTC | CASSELQPTGGSYTF
NA | TRBJ1-2 | TRBV10-3 | TRBD1 | TGTGCCATCACTGGGACAGGGGCTTATGGCTACACCTTC | CAITGTGAYGYTF
NA | TRBJ2-4 | TRBV7-3 | TRBD1 | TGTGCCAGCAGCTTAGACAGGGTAAACATTCAGTACTTC | CASSLDRVNIQYF
NA | TRBJ2-4 | TRBV10-3 | NA | TGTGCCATCAGTGAGTCGACCGGGTCCGTACAGTACTTC | CAISESTGSVQYF
few | TRBJ2-7 | TRBV12-3/TRBV12-4 | TRBD2 | TGTGCCAGCAGGACGGGACTAGCGGGGGGACACGAGCAGTACTTC | CASRTGLAGGHEQYF
few | TRBJ2-5 | TRBV5-5 | TRBD2 | TGTGCCAGCAGCCAGGTACCGGGACTAGCGAGGCAGACCCAGTACTTC | CASSQVPGLARQTQYF